This T cell receptor beta chain was recorded in a study of T cells in Graves' hyperthyroidism and ophthalmopathy (dated by TCRdb to between 2018 and 2021). With respect to the entire study: Peripheral blood was sampled at the time of initial diagnosis, prior to any treatment. To identify distinguishing TCR V-J signatures, a discovery cohort of around 98 patients was used, comprising approximately 40 with Graves' ophthalmopathy and approximately 58 with stable Graves' hyperthyroidism. An independent validation cohort of around 19 hyperthyroidism patients and about 16 patients who later progressed to ophthalmopathy tested prospective prediction of ophthalmopathy. For training and testing, the approximately 92 patients in the discovery cohort were randomly divided in a 7:3 ratio. Thyroid tissue and blood T-cell repertoires from more than 5 Graves' hyperthyroidism patients were also compared in the study. After sampling, hyperthyroidism patients received methimazole starting at 30 mg daily, and ophthalmopathy patients received high-dose intravenous methylprednisolone. TCR Vbeta CDR3 sequencing of 130 to 150 peripheral blood samples (about 45 ophthalmopathy, 75 or so hyperthyroidism and approximately 17 progressor patients) is reported in the paper.

Sequences MNHNS (CDR1) and SASEGT (CDR2) are obtained from the germline V gene. The junction carries 4 bases between V and J, which are trimmed by 1 base and 7 bases respectively. From its cysteine to its phenylalanine, the CDR3 spans 11 amino acids. Only the CDR3 portion is preserved as DNA: 33 bases, with reading frame beginning at the first base. This clonotype has ten or more counts. What this receptor recognizes is not known. No base quality values were provided; no much bigger clone lies one nucleotide off. A patient counted as having stable Graves' hyperthyroidism if no progression to ophthalmopathy occurred over 18 months of follow-up. Hyperthyroidism patients were newly diagnosed, had a disease duration of under 2 months, and were aged 18 to 65 years. Any patient with an uncontrolled infection, another autoimmune disease, pregnancy or lactation was excluded. Clinical symptoms, serum thyroxine and TRAb, thyroid ultrasound, and orbital computed tomography formed the basis for the diagnoses. Ficoll-Paque density gradient centrifugation was used to isolate PBMCs from around 10 ml of fresh peripheral blood. Total RNA was extracted with Trizol reagent, and quality was checked on an Agilent 2100 Bioanalyzer.

TCR beta CDR3 regions were amplified from RNA transcripts. The TCR CDR3 was subjected to a first round of RT-PCR using the HTBI primer set and the Qiagen OneStep RT-PCR kit. Libraries were constructed in a second round of multiplex PCR, after which size selection and purification were performed. Paired-end sequencing of the libraries was performed with 100 bp reads on an Illumina HiSeq2000. Per the original workflow: SOAPnuke was used to process the raw data, removing reads that contained adapters or uncalled bases, had a mean Phred below 15, or lacked an exact match to the constant primer or identifier. High-quality paired reads were merged using COPE v1.2.5, and each unique nucleotide sequence was defined as a clonotype. Clonotypes were aligned to IMGT TRBV, TRBD and TRBJ reference segments using MiTCR v1.1. The analysis was restricted to V-J combinations with a frequency above 0.0001, which together covered 99% to 99.2% of the repertoires. A TCS score was defined as the ratio of F50 (clonal expansion) to E x V (chaos), with BLOSUM62-based TCRdist applied between CDR3 peptides within each V-J. Welch's t-statistics and random forest reduced 514 V-J features to 13, which were used in a naive Bayes classifier (R e1071). TCRdb took the public reads, trimmed them with fastp at Q25, ran MiXCR for clone calling and kept in-frame beta chains. Every CDR3 protein is listed once, alongside the most common genes and DNA of its rows. The authors' filters were not applied to this entry. The sample profile shows approximately 520,000 distinct CDR3 sequences; about a fifth of them were found once. The ten top clones hold less than 30% of the sample.

General study outcomes and caveats: No statistical method was used to set the sample size in advance, and investigators knew the group allocation. In cross-validation, a model built on a 13 V-J signature told ophthalmopathy apart from stable hyperthyroidism with over 85% sensitivity and 81% to 82% specificity, and in testing the same model reached 80%/75%. In validation, progression to ophthalmopathy was predicted by the model with almost 71% sensitivity and about 72% specificity, a median of about 6.4 months before onset. Blood samples also contained most of the expanded thyroid clonotypes (frequency above 0.001), which suggests that blood repertoires may reflect thyroid immune responses.

This chain is built from TRBV6-1 and TRBJ1-2; the D gene is unclear. Sequencing was done on a sample of blood. The sequence was collected from a man aged 18 to 29 with Graves' hyperthyroidism. The bases read TGTGCCAGCAGTGAAGGAGGTGGCTACACCTTC. It translates to CASSEGGGYTF.